The source of this TCR beta chain is a study of control samples from healthy donors and cancer patients. J lost 4 bases, V lost 2 bases, and 2 bases had no gene match. Germline V gives CDR1 LGHDT, CDR2 YNNKEL (reference sequence). There are 14 residues in the CDR3. The method was immunoSEQ multiplex PCR; TCRdb's version includes in-frame clones alone and lacks a portion of them. This sample has roughly 130,000 clones, with about nine tenths found just once. The sequenced sample consisted of blood. The chain carries TRBV3-1 (or the pseudogene TRBV3-2) and TRBJ1-1; 9 bases map to TRBD1. The clonotype originates from a woman in her 30s in good health. CDR3 nucleotide sequence: TGTGCCAGCAGCCAATTGGACAGGGGCACTGAAGCTTTCTTT. Its translation: CASSQLDRGTEAFF.